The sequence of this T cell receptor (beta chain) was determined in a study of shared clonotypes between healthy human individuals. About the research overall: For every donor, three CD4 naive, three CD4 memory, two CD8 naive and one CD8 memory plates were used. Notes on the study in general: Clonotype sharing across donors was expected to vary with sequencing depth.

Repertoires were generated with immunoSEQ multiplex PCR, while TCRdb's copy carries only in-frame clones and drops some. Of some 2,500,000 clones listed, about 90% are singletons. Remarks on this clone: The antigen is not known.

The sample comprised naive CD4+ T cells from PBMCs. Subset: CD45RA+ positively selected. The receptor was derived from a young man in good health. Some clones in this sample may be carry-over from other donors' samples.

CDR3 DNA sequence: TGTGCCAGCAGTCAGGGACAGGGGAGGGGTGCAAATGGCTACACCTTC. Translated: CASSQGQGRGANGYTF. The chain is built from TRBV6-6 and TRBJ1-2, with 10 bases fitting TRBD1. V was clipped by 5 bases and J by 6 bases; unmatched bases: 12. The V gene's germline CDR1 is MNHNY and CDR2 SVGAGI (reference sequence). The CDR3 runs 16 residues.